Included here is one TCR beta chain sequence, with context. Its antigen is not known. These data come from a study of cytomegalovirus exposure and HLA in healthy donors. Regarding the study as a whole: The study had only CMV serostatus as immune exposure information.

The PCR was carried out with 60 Vbeta primers and 13 Jbeta primers. The method was immunoSEQ multiplex PCR; TCRdb's version includes in-frame clones alone and lacks a portion of them. The table has about 91,000 clones, around 64% seen once. V shed 4 bases and J 8 bases; nucleotides not matched to a gene: 10. The CDR3 sequence is 15 residues long. From germline, CDR1 is SGHDT and CDR2 YYEEEE. The rearrangement joins TRBV5-6 to TRBJ1-4; 8 bases match TRBD1. The sample was PBMCs. The clonotype was recovered from a human donor in good health. The CDR3 sequence is CASSLQGGRLEKLFF. In DNA form, the CDR3 reads TGTGCCAGCAGCCTACAGGGGGGTCGGTTGGAAAAACTGTTTTTT.